The 12 T cell receptor beta chains given below trace back to one sample, sequenced in a study of long-term antiretroviral therapy in people with HIV (dated by TCRdb to between 2022 and 2023). The immunoSEQ hsTCRB v3.0 assay was used at survey level resolution for TRB variable region sequencing. TCRdb's version of the immuneACCESS table is confined to in-frame rearrangements and falls short of the full clone set. An unresolved V gene accounts for under half of the shortfall where checked; the remainder is of unknown origin. The sample yields about 18,000 clones; 90% to 95% were counted once. Clones ranked in the top ten supply 9.5% to 10% of the sample. Here the sequenced sample was unsorted PBMCs, taken 3 years after starting antiretroviral therapy. Receptors were obtained from a man in his forties or fifties with HIV.

The rearrangement links TRBV21-1 to TRBJ1-4. TRBV21-1 is a known pseudogene. The CDR3 covers 15 residues. Written as DNA, the CDR3 is TGTGCCAGCAGCAATCTCCGGAGCACAAATGAAAAACTGTTTTTT. This codes for CASSNLRSTNEKLFF.

This clone appeared once. This chain joins TRBV6-1 and TRBJ2-7; 8 positions match TRBD1. The germline V gene has CDR1 MNHNS and CDR2 SASEGT. After removal of 4 bases from V and 1 base from J, the junction contained 6 bases not matched to a gene. The CDR3 loop spans 15 amino acids. In DNA, the CDR3 is TGTGCCAGCAGTGCTCCGGACAGGGCATCCTACGAGCAGTACTTC. Protein: CASSAPDRASYEQYF.

The chain combines TRBV28 with TRBJ1-2; D gene ambiguous. Per germline, CDR1 MDHEN and CDR2 SYDVKM. Trimming removed 5 bases from V and 3 bases from J, with 16 bases in between. This CDR3 spans 15 amino acids. CDR3 DNA: TGTGCCAGCAGTCCCGGGCCCCCCGGGGACTATGGCTACACCTTC. This codes for CASSPGPPGDYGYTF.

The V call is TRBV27, the J call TRBJ1-1; no definite D call. The CDR3 totals 14 residues. V dropped 1 base and J dropped 0 bases, with 6 bases sitting between them. CDR1 MNHEY and CDR2 SMNVEV come from the germline V gene (reference sequence). This chain's CDR3 is CASSLFPMNTEAFF. CDR3 DNA: TGTGCCAGCAGTTTATTCCCCATGAACACTGAAGCTTTCTTT.

J is TRBJ2-3 and V is TRBV7-8; D possibly corresponds to TRBD1 (6 bases). CDR3 length: 15 amino acids. Germline V gene sequence: CDR1 SGHVS, CDR2 FQNEAQ. Trimming stripped 1 base from V and 3 bases from J, with 11 bases between. CDR3 in amino acids: CASSLDPGQTDTQYF. The CDR3 DNA is TGTGCCAGCAGCTTAGATCCCGGACAGACAGATACGCAGTATTTT. Drawing the rest from reference TRBV7-8 and TRBJ2-3, the complete variable domain is GAGVSQSPRYKVAKRGQDVALRCDPISGHVSLFWYQQALGQGPEFLTYFQNEAQLDKSGLPSDRFFAERPEGSVSTLKIQRTQQEDSAVYLCASSLDPGQTDTQYFGPGTRLTVL.

The V gene is TRBV5-1, the J gene TRBJ2-5, with TRBD1 matching over 7 bases. Germline trimming cut 0 bases from V and 1 base from J; bases unmatched to any gene: 3. The CDR3 contains 15 residues. Germline V gene data show CDR1 as SGHRS and CDR2 as YFSETQ. The CDR3 here is CASSLGRDSQETQYF. CDR3 nucleotide sequence: TGCGCCAGCAGCTTGGGAAGGGACAGCCAAGAGACCCAGTACTTC. The full variable domain, rest sourced from reference TRBV5-1 and TRBJ2-5, is KAGVTQTPRYLIKTRGQQVTLSCSPISGHRSVSWYQQTPGQGLQFLFEYFSETQRNKGNFPGRFSGRQFSNSRSEMNVSTLELGDSALYLCASSLGRDSQETQYFGPGTRLLVL.

The chain carries TRBV30 and TRBJ1-5; the D is unclear. Trimming cost V 0 bases and J 1 base, with 16 bases left between them. The CDR3 is made up of 17 amino acids. Germline values: CDR1 GTSNPN, CDR2 SVGIG (reference sequence). The DNA for the CDR3 is TGTGCCTGGAGTGTAGTCCCTTACGATGGCAGCAATCAGCCCCAGCATTTT. Encoded protein: CAWSVVPYDGSNQPQHF.

The chain combines TRBV27 with TRBJ2-7; D tentatively fits TRBD1 or TRBD2 (5 bases each). The CDR3 runs to 15 residues. The V end lost 1 base, the J end lost 2 bases, and 12 bases lay between the germline ends. Germline V lookup: CDR1 MNHEY, CDR2 SMNVEV (reference sequence). The CDR3 spells CASSLYGAGTYEQYF. CDR3 nucleotide sequence: TGTGCCAGCAGTTTATACGGGGCAGGGACCTACGAGCAGTACTTC.

This chain links TRBV6-1 with TRBJ2-7; TRBD1 might be the D (6 bases). Trimming pared 3 bases from V and 3 bases from J, leaving 9 bases between. The CDR3 sequence is 13 residues long. Germline V CDR1 and CDR2: MNHNS, SASEGT. CDR3 DNA sequence: TGTGCCAGCAGTGAGGGACACTACTACGAGCAGTACTTC. Its translation: CASSEGHYYEQYF.

V and J are TRBV5-4 and TRBJ2-3; 7 bases are a match to TRBD2. Losses at the gene ends were 0 bases for V and 3 bases for J; bases not matched to a gene: 4. CDR3 size: 15 residues. The V gene's germline CDR1 is SGHNT and CDR2 YYREEE (reference sequence). The DNA for the CDR3 is TGTGCCAGCAGCTTGGCTCTAGCGGAGACAGATACGCAGTATTTT. Its protein product is CASSLALAETDTQYF.

The genes are TRBV5-1 and TRBJ2-2, with 7 positions matching TRBD2. Trimming took 0 bases from V and 0 from J; bases not matched to a gene: 2. The germline CDR1 and CDR2 sequences are SGHRS and YFSETQ. This CDR3 has 16 amino acids. CDR3 sequence: CASSLGGTTNTGELFF. The DNA for the CDR3 is TGCGCCAGCAGCTTGGGGGGGACTACGAACACCGGGGAGCTGTTTTTT. Supplemented by reference TRBV5-1 and TRBJ2-2, the full variable domain reads KAGVTQTPRYLIKTRGQQVTLSCSPISGHRSVSWYQQTPGQGLQFLFEYFSETQRNKGNFPGRFSGRQFSNSRSEMNVSTLELGDSALYLCASSLGGTTNTGELFFGEGSRLTVL.

The rearrangement links TRBV5-1 to TRBJ2-3; the D gene is possibly TRBD2 (5 bases). V was cut by 0 bases and J by 5 bases, with 13 bases left in between. This CDR3 spans 15 amino acids. Germline assignment: CDR1 SGHRS and CDR2 YFSETQ. CDR3 amino acids: CASSLAGEWGDTQYF. Written as DNA, the CDR3 is TGCGCCAGCAGCTTGGCCGGGGAGTGGGGAGATACGCAGTATTTT.